These T cell receptor beta chains were read from a single sample in a study of shared clonotypes between healthy human individuals. The table came from immunoSEQ multiplex PCR; TCRdb's copy has only in-frame clones and leaves some out. Of about 2 million clones listed, approximately 95% are singletons. The sequenced material came from naive CD4+ T cells sorted from blood. The source is a man aged 18 to 35 in good health. Both conserved end residues are part of each CDR3.

v_call cdr3_aa
TRBV7-2 CASSSTNRASGELFF
TRBV28 CASSLSFPVAFF
TRBV11-1 CAPAEGLLNTEAFF
TRBV18 CASSPSRQGQETQYF
TRBV2 CASTVGRNEQFF
TRBV27 CASSSVWLAGVAGELFF
TRBV28 CASSLGLAGGSYEQYF
TRBV5-1 CASSRQGTDTEAFF
TRBV4-3 CASSQDLSSGSSSYNEQFF
TRBV5-1 CASSSLTANYGYTF
TRBV7-2 CASSLGTGGLSGYTF
TRBV2 CASSETGTGELFF
TRBV11-2 CASSFGRENTIYF
TRBV25-1 CASSDADRDAQTQYF
TRBV25-1 CASTRTGELFF
TRBV5-4 CASSPTGAGSYEQHF
TRBV13 CASSLAGGTDTQYF
TRBV18 CASSALTDTQYF
TRBV6-1 CASRVTGGTYNEQFF
TRBV5-8 CASSLGLGREEAGAHYEQYF
TRBV5-1 CASSPARTGIDTEAFF
TRBV10-3 CAIARASIVAGELFF